This record covers a single T cell receptor (beta chain). The antigen remains unidentified. Primers for the PCR totalled 60 Vbeta and 13 Jbeta. Some clones are missing from TCRdb's copy, which holds only in-frame ones; the method was immunoSEQ multiplex PCR. The table has about 96,000 clones, under 85% seen once. The CDR3 has 14 residues. Trimming at V came to 0 bases and at J to 4 bases, leaving 3 bases not matched to a gene. The germline V gene encodes CDR1 SGHDT and CDR2 YYEEEE. The study sampled nominally healthy donors, though unrecorded immune exposures were likely. This specimen comes from a study of cytomegalovirus exposure and HLA in healthy donors. Overall study findings and caveats: Researchers reportedly found TCR beta sequences accurately predicted most subjects' HLA-A and HLA-B alleles. TCR beta V segments were, for the most part, productive about 87% or about 30% of the time in an earlier analysis.

The origin of this receptor is a woman aged 70-85 years in good health and CMV-seropositive. The genes are TRBV5-6 and TRBJ2-7, with TRBD1 matching 8 bases. Sequencing used PBMCs. CDR3 sequence reads: CASSLGQGFYEQYF. For the CDR3, the DNA is TGTGCCAGCAGCTTGGGACAGGGGTTTTACGAGCAGTACTTC.